A selection of T cell receptor beta chains follows, all from one sample in a study of T cells after yellow fever vaccination. TCRdb independently ran MiXCR on the 5' RACE reads; one entry per CDR3 protein. Of about 240,000 distinct CDR3 sequences in the sample, 6% to 7.5% were seen once. The specimen comprised CD4+ T cells sorted from PBMCs, sampled 15 days after the yellow fever booster vaccination. The receptors were sampled from a man aged 25-45 years who received the YFV17D yellow fever vaccine. Each CDR3 is given with its conserved first and last residue. D genes are given only for firm matches. Expanded clones are given a class, and other clones once, few, many or no size at all.

abundance,d_gene,j_gene,v_gene,CDR3aa,CDR3nt
few,TRBD2,TRBJ2-7,TRBV28,CASGFSGRPNEQYF,TGTGCCAGCGGTTTTAGCGGGAGACCCAACGAGCAGTACTTC
few,NA,TRBJ2-1,TRBV12-3/TRBV12-4,CASGLSISF,TGTGCCAGCGGCCTATCTATTTCCTTC
few,TRBD1,TRBJ2-7,TRBV20-1,CSASGDDRASTYEQYF,TGCAGTGCTAGCGGGGATGACAGGGCGAGTACCTACGAGCAGTACTTC
NA,NA,TRBJ2-7,TRBV7-2,CASSPLQGGYEQYF,TGTGCCAGCAGCCCACTACAGGGTGGCTACGAGCAGTACTTC
few,NA,TRBJ2-1,TRBV9,CASSVALPGYNEQFF,TGTGCCAGCAGCGTAGCCTTACCAGGTTACAATGAGCAGTTCTTC
few,NA,TRBJ1-2,TRBV7-9,CASSLEVMGPTF,TGTGCCAGCAGCTTAGAGGTGATGGGTCCGACCTTC
many,TRBD2,TRBJ2-7,TRBV12-3/TRBV12-4,CASSETSGPYEQYF,TGTGCCAGCAGTGAAACTAGCGGCCCCTACGAGCAGTACTTC
many,TRBD1,TRBJ2-4,TRBV11-2,CASSQPRQGPKNIQYF,TGTGCCAGCAGCCAACCTCGACAGGGACCCAAAAACATTCAGTACTTC
many,NA,TRBJ2-5,TRBV7-3,CASSFTVQETQYF,TGTGCCAGCAGCTTCACAGTACAAGAGACCCAGTACTTC
many,TRBD2,TRBJ2-7,TRBV20-1,CSAGAGSGSYEQYF,TGCAGTGCCGGGGCGGGTAGCGGGAGTTACGAGCAGTACTTC
NA,NA,TRBJ2-1,TRBV15,CATSRDESTRDEQFF,TGTGCCACCAGCAGAGATGAGTCCACACGGGATGAGCAGTTCTTC
NA,TRBD1,TRBJ1-2,TRBV20-1,CSASSGGGGYTF,TGCAGTGCGAGCTCAGGGGGTGGTGGCTACACCTTC
few,NA,TRBJ2-6,TRBV29-1,CSVERYSGANVLTF,TGCAGCGTTGAGAGGTACTCTGGGGCCAACGTCCTGACTTTC
few,TRBD2,TRBJ2-3,TRBV20-1,CSASRTSGYTDTQYF,TGCAGTGCTAGTCGGACTAGCGGGTACACAGATACGCAGTATTTT
few,NA,TRBJ2-7,TRBV5-1,CASSLRSYYEQYF,TGCGCCAGCAGCTTGAGGAGCTACTACGAGCAGTACTTC
few,TRBD2,TRBJ2-1,TRBV29-1,CSVFPTSGRGNEQFF,TGCAGCGTTTTCCCGACTAGCGGGAGGGGCAATGAGCAGTTCTTC
many,NA,TRBJ2-1,TRBV5-4,CASSLLLASYNEQFF,TGTGCCAGCAGCTTGCTGCTAGCGTCCTACAATGAGCAGTTCTTC
few,TRBD1,TRBJ1-5,TRBV12-3/TRBV12-4,CASSFTGTATINQPQHF,TGTGCCAGCAGTTTTACCGGGACAGCAACAATTAATCAGCCCCAGCATTTT
many,NA,TRBJ2-2,TRBV20-1,CSAEAGPGGTGELFF,TGCAGTGCCGAGGCCGGGCCGGGTGGCACCGGGGAGCTGTTTTTT
NA,NA,TRBJ2-5,TRBV5-1,CASSGTQETQYF,TGCGCCAGCAGCGGGACCCAAGAGACCCAGTACTTC
many,TRBD1,TRBJ2-3,TRBV6-4,CASSDGWTGHGTQYF,TGTGCCAGCAGTGACGGTTGGACAGGGCACGGTACGCAGTATTTT
few,TRBD2,TRBJ2-1,TRBV2,CASRWTSGSFDEQFF,TGTGCCAGCAGATGGACTAGCGGGAGCTTCGATGAGCAGTTCTTC
NA,NA,TRBJ2-1,TRBV7-9,CASRPTRGGSYNEQFF,TGTGCCAGCAGACCTACTCGCGGAGGCTCCTACAATGAGCAGTTCTTC
NA,NA,TRBJ2-5,TRBV12-3/TRBV12-4,CASSPFWTDPVAETQYF,TGTGCCAGCAGTCCATTTTGGACAGACCCGGTGGCGGAGACCCAGTACTTC
many,NA,TRBJ2-3,TRBV3-1,CASSQLNADTQYF,TGTGCCAGCAGCCAATTGAATGCAGATACGCAGTATTTT
many,NA,TRBJ2-5,TRBV5-1,CASSLGAIQETQYF,TGCGCCAGCAGCTTGGGGGCGATACAAGAGACCCAGTACTTC
few,TRBD2,TRBJ2-4,TRBV6-2/TRBV6-3,CASGSPPATSGILLF,TGTGCCAGCGGGTCACCTCCCGCGACTAGCGGGATTCTCCTCTTC
NA,TRBD1,TRBJ2-7,TRBV28,CASHEGQASEQYF,TGTGCCAGCCACGAGGGACAGGCCAGCGAGCAGTACTTC
many,TRBD2,TRBJ2-7,TRBV20-1,CSARDGGSPYEQYF,TGCAGTGCTAGAGATGGCGGGAGTCCCTACGAGCAGTACTTC
NA,TRBD1,TRBJ2-6,TRBV5-1,CASSLRQGSGANVLTF,TGCGCCAGCAGCTTGCGACAGGGTTCTGGGGCCAACGTCCTGACTTTC
NA,TRBD1,TRBJ2-7,TRBV6-5,CASSYSNRGRNSYEQYF,TGTGCCAGCAGTTACTCGAACAGGGGACGCAACTCCTACGAGCAGTACTTC
few,NA,TRBJ1-5,TRBV19,CASSIAGGRGQPQHF,TGTGCCAGTAGTATTGCCGGGGGCAGGGGTCAGCCCCAGCATTTT
few,TRBD2,TRBJ2-7,TRBV5-6,CASSPGGRIYSEQYF,TGTGCCAGCAGCCCGGGGGGTCGGATTTACTCCGAGCAGTACTTC
many,TRBD2,TRBJ2-1,TRBV20-1,CSAKKPGLAYNEQFF,TGCAGTGCTAAGAAACCGGGACTAGCATACAATGAGCAGTTCTTC
few,NA,TRBJ1-1,TRBV20-1,CSATAGGGRTEAFF,TGCAGTGCCACTGCGGGGGGGGGCCGGACTGAAGCTTTCTTT
NA,NA,TRBJ1-5,TRBV6-5,CASSRDGINQPQHF,TGTGCCAGTAGCCGGGACGGCATCAATCAGCCCCAGCATTTT
NA,NA,TRBJ1-2,TRBV18,CASSPRNVANYGYTF,TGTGCCAGCTCACCACGAAATGTAGCTAACTATGGCTACACCTTC
NA,NA,TRBJ2-1,TRBV3-1,CASSPVYLMTNEQFF,TGTGCCAGCAGCCCAGTTTATCTTATGACCAATGAGCAGTTCTTC
NA,TRBD1,TRBJ2-5,TRBV7-7,CAGSVGQGASRETQYF,TGTGCTGGCAGCGTGGGACAGGGGGCCTCCCGAGAGACCCAGTACTTC
NA,TRBD2,TRBJ2-2,TRBV11-3,CASSLSGSGAGELFF,TGTGCCAGCAGCCTAAGCGGGAGTGGAGCCGGGGAGCTGTTTTTT
few,TRBD2,TRBJ2-7,TRBV20-1,CSAREYRTSGSSYEQYF,TGCAGTGCTAGAGAGTACCGGACTAGCGGGAGCTCCTACGAGCAGTACTTC
many,NA,TRBJ2-1,TRBV30,CAWSTGAEVNEQFF,TGTGCCTGGAGTACCGGCGCGGAGGTTAATGAGCAGTTCTTC
many,TRBD1,TRBJ2-1,TRBV25-1,CASSDRGQNRYNEQFF,TGTGCCAGCAGTGACCGGGGACAGAACCGCTACAATGAGCAGTTCTTC
NA,TRBD2,TRBJ2-7,TRBV7-2,CASSLARAGGYEQYF,TGTGCCAGCAGCTTAGCGCGGGCGGGAGGCTACGAGCAGTACTTC
few,NA,TRBJ2-1,TRBV7-2,CASSPPLNEQFF,TGTGCCAGCAGCCCGCCCCTGAATGAGCAGTTCTTC
many,NA,TRBJ2-2,TRBV5-1,CASSLYNGELFF,TGCGCCAGCAGCTTGTATAACGGGGAGCTGTTTTTT
few,NA,TRBJ2-5,TRBV5-1,CASSLEGKPGETQYF,TGCGCCAGCAGCTTGGAGGGCAAACCGGGTGAGACCCAGTACTTC
few,TRBD1,TRBJ1-1,TRBV7-2,CASSFQQGAYGTEAFF,TGTGCCAGCAGCTTTCAACAGGGGGCTTACGGCACTGAAGCTTTCTTT
many,TRBD2,TRBJ2-5,TRBV28,CASSEGRDETQYF,TGTGCCAGCAGTGAGGGGAGGGATGAGACCCAGTACTTC
many,NA,TRBJ2-7,TRBV5-1,CASTTVGGLIYEQYF,TGCGCCAGCACCACGGTTGGGGGCCTAATTTACGAGCAGTACTTC
few,NA,TRBJ2-5,TRBV7-2,CASSGRGMETQYF,TGTGCCAGCAGCGGACGAGGGATGGAGACCCAGTACTTC
NA,TRBD1,TRBJ2-2,TRBV5-1,CASSSGQTNTGELFF,TGCGCCAGCAGCTCGGGACAGACGAACACCGGGGAGCTCTTTTTT
few,NA,TRBJ2-7,TRBV27,CASSSALAQRGGTPYEQYF,TGTGCCAGCAGTTCAGCACTAGCCCAAAGGGGGGGTACACCCTACGAGCAGTACTTC
NA,TRBD1,TRBJ2-2,TRBV15,CATSVMTGGDTGELFF,TGTGCCACCAGCGTCATGACAGGGGGAGACACCGGGGAGCTGTTTTTT
NA,NA,TRBJ2-2,TRBV5-6,CASSQRGYGYTGELFF,TGTGCCAGCAGCCAGAGGGGGTACGGGTACACCGGGGAGCTGTTTTTT